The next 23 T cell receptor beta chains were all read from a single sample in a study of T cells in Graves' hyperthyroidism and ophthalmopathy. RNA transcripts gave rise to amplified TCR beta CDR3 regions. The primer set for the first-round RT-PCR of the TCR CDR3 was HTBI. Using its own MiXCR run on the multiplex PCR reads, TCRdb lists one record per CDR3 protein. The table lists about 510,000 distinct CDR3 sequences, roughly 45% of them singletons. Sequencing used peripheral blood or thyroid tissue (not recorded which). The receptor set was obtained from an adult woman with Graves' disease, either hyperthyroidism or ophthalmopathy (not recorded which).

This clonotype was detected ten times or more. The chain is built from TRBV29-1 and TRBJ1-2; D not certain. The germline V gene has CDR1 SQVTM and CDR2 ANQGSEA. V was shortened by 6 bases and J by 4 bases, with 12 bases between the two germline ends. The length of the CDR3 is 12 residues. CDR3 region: CSVKRAVYGYTF. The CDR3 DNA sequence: TGCAGCGTCAAAAGGGCGGTCTATGGCTACACCTTC.

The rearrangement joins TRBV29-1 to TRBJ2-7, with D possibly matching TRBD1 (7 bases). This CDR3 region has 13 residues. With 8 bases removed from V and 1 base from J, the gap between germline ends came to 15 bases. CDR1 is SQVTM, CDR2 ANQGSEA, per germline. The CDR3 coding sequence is TGCAGCTTGGCACAGGGGAGGTCCTACGAGCAGTACTTC. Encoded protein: CSLAQGRSYEQYF.

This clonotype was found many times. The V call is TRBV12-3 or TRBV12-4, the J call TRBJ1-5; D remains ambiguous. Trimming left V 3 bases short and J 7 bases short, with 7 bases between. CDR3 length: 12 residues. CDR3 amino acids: CASSFSEQPQHF. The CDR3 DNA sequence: TGTGCCAGCAGTTTCTCCGAACAGCCCCAGCATTTT.

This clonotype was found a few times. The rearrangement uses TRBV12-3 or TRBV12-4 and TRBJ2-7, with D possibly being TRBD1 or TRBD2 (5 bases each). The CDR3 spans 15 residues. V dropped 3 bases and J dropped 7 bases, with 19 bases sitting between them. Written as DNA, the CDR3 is TGTGCCAGCAGTTTCTCCGGGACCCGCAGTCTAGAGCAGTACTTC. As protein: CASSFSGTRSLEQYF.

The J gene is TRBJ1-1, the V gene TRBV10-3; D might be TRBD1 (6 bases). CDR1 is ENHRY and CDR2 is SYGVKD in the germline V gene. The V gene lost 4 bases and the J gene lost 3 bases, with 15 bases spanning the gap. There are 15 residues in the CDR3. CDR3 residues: CAISGLQGIDTEAFF. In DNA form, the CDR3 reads TGTGCCATCAGTGGACTACAGGGTATCGACACTGAAGCTTTCTTT.

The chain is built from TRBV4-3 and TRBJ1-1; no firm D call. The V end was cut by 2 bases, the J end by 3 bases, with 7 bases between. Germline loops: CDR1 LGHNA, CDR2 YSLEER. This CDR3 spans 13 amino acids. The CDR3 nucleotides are TGCGCCAGCAGCCAATCAGGTGACACTGAAGCTTTCTTT. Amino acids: CASSQSGDTEAFF.

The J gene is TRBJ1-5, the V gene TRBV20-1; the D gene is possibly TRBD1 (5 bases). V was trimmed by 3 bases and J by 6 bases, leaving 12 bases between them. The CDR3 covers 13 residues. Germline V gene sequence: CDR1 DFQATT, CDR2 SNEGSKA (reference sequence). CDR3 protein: CSASHGGSQPQHF. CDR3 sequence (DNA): TGCAGTGCTAGTCATGGGGGGTCTCAGCCCCAGCATTTT.

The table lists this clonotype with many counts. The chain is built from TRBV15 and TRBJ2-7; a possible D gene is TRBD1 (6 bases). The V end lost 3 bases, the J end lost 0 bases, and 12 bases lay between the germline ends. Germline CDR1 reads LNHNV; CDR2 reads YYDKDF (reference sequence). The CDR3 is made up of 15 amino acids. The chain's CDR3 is CATSSDARGSYEQYF. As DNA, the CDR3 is TGTGCCACCAGCAGTGATGCCAGGGGCTCCTACGAGCAGTACTTC.

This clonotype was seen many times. CDR3 loop: CASSIEGAAYSEAFF. Here the CDR3 DNA reads TGTGCCAGTAGTATCGAGGGGGCCGCCTATTCTGAAGCTTTCTTT. The chain carries TRBV19 and TRBJ1-1, with 7 bases identical to TRBD1. Looked up from germline, CDR1 is LNHDA and CDR2 is SQIVND (reference sequence). The CDR3 consists of 15 residues. After removal of 3 bases from V and 6 bases from J, the junction contained 10 bases not matched to a gene.

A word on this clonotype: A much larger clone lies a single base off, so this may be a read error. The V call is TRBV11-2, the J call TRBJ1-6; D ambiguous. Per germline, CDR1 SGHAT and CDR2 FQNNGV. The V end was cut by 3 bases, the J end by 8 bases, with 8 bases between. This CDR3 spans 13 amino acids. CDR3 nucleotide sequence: TGTGCCAGCAGCTTCGATGCTCATTCACCCCTCCACTTT. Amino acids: CASSFDAHSPLHF.

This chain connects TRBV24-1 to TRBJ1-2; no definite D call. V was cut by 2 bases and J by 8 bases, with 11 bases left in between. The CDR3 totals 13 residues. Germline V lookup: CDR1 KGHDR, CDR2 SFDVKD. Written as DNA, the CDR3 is TGTGCCACCAGTGATTACGGACGCCGCGGCTACACCTTC. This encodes CATSDYGRRGYTF.

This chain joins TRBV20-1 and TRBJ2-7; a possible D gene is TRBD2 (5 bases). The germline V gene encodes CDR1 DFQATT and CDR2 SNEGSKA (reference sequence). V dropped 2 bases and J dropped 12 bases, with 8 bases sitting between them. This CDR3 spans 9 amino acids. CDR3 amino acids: CSARSGMYF. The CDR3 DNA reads TGCAGTGCTAGAAGCGGAATGTACTTC.

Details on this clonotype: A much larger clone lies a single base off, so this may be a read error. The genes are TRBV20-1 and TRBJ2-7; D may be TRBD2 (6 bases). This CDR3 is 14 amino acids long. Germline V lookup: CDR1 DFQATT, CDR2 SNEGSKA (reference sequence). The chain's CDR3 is CSARLHGRGHERYF. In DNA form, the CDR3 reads TGCAGTGCTAGGCTCCACGGGAGAGGCCACGAGCGGTACTTC.

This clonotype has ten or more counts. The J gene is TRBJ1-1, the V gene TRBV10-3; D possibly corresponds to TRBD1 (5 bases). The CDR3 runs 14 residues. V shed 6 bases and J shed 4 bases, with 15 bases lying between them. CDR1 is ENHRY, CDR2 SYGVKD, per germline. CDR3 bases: TGTGCCATCAGGGATAAAGGGGTCATCACTGAAGCTTTCTTT. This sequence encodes CAIRDKGVITEAFF.

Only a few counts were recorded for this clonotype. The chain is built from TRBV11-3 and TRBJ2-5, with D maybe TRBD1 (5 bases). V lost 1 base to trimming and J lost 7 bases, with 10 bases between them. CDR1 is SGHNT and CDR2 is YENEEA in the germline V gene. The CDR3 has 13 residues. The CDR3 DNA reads TGTGCCAGCAGCTTAGGCGGTGGGGCGACCCAGTACTTC. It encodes CASSLGGGATQYF.

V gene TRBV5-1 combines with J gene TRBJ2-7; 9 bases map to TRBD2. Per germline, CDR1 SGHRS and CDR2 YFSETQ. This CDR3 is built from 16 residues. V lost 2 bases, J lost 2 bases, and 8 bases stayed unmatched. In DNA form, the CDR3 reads TGCGCCAGCAGCTTCGGACTAGCGCTACTGACCTACGAGCAGTACTTC. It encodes CASSFGLALLTYEQYF.

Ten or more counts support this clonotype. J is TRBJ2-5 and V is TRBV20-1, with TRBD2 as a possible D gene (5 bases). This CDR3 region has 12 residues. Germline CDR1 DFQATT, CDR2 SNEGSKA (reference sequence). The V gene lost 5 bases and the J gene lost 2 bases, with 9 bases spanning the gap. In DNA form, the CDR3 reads TGCAGTGCTTCTAGCAGACAAGAGACCCAGTACTTC. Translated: CSASSRQETQYF.

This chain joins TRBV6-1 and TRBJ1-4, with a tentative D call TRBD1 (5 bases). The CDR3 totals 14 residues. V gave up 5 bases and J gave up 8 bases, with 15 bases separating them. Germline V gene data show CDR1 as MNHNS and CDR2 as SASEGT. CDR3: CASSPGDGLEKLFF. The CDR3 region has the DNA TGTGCCAGCAGTCCTGGGGACGGTTTGGAAAAACTGTTTTTT.

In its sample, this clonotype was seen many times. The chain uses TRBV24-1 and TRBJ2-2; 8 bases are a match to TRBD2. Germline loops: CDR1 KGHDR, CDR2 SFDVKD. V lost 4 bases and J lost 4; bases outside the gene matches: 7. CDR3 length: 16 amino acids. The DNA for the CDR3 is TGTGCCACCAGTGACCTCGGCACTAGCGGCACCGGGGAGCTGTTTTTT. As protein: CATSDLGTSGTGELFF.

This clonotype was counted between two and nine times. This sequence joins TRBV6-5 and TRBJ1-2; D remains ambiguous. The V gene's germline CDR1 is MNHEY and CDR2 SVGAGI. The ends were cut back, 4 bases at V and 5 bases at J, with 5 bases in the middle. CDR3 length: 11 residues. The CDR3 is CASSSLYGYTF. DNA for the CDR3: TGTGCCAGCAGTTCCCTTTATGGCTACACCTTC.

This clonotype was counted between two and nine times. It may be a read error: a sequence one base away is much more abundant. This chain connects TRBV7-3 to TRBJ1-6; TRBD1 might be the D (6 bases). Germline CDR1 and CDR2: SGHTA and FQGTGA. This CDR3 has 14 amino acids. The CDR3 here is CASSSQGGNSPPHF. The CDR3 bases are TGTGCCAGCAGCTCACAGGGCGGGAATTCACCCCCCCACTTT.

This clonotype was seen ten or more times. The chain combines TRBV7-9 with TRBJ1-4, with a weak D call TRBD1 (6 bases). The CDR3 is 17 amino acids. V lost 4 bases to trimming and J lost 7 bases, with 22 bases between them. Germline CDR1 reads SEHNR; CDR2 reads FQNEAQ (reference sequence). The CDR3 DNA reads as TGTGCCAGCAGCTCGACTGGCCAGGGGACTGACATTGAAAAACTGTTTTTT. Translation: CASSSTGQGTDIEKLFF.

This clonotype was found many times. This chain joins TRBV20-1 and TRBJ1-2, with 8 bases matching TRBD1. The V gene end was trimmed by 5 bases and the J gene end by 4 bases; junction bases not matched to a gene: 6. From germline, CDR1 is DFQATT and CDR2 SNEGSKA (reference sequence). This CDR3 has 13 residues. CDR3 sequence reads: CSAGDRRSYGYTF. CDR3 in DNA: TGCAGTGCTGGGGACAGGAGATCCTATGGCTACACCTTC.